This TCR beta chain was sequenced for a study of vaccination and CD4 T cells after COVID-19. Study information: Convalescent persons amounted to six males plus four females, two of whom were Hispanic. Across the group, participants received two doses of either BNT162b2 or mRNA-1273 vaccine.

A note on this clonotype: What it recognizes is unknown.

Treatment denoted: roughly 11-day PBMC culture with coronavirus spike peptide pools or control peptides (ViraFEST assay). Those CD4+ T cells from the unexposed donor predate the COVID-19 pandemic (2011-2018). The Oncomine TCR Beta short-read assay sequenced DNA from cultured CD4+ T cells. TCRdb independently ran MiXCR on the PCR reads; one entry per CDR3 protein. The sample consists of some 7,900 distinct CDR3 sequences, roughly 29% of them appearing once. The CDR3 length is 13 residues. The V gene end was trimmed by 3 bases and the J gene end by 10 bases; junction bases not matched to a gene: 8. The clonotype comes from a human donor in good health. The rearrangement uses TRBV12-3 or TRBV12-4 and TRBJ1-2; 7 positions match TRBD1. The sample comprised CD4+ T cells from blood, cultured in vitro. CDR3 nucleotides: TGTGCCAGCAGTTTCTTACAGGGGTTGACCTACACCTTC. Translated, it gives CASSFLQGLTYTF.